The clone carrying this T cell receptor (beta chain) was seen a few times. Its cognate antigen is unknown. TCRdb recomputed calls from the 5' RACE reads with MiXCR, one row per CDR3 protein. Counted here are fewer than 45,000 distinct CDR3 sequences, 6.5% to 7% occurring once; the ten biggest clones make up about 39%. CDR3 length equals 14 residues. Germline lookup yields CDR1 KGHSH and CDR2 LQKENI. V trimming: 1 base; J trimming: 7 bases; junction bases outside the gene matches: 7. As to time point: sample taken at primary tumor resection. Untreated early-stage non-small cell lung cancer patients, 55 to 85 in total, were the donors. Unsorted whole RNA samples from tumor, nontumor lung or frozen PBMC were sequenced. These data are taken from a study of spatial heterogeneity in lung cancer. Study overall: There were, on average, more than 8.5 raw-read appearances for each unique TCR and UMI combination. Study observations and caveats: Tumor TCRs that were ubiquitous and expanded showed up in blood more at resection than follow-up.

Specimen: PBMCs, collected at surgery. This receptor was taken from a female donor with early-stage non-small cell lung cancer. V is TRBV18 and J is TRBJ2-7; TRBD2 matches at 7 bases. DNA of the CDR3: TGTGCCAGCTCACCACGGACTAGAGGGCGGGAGCAGTACTTC. It encodes CASSPRTRGREQYF.